This T cell receptor (beta chain) was sequenced for a study of cytomegalovirus exposure and HLA in healthy donors (dated by TCRdb to 2017 to 2019). About the full investigation: An earlier analysis of 550 to 700 of the donors reported 276 Gb of sequence data and 117 million unique TCR beta sequences from approximately 180 million T cells. About 280 gigabases of sequencing data and around 80 million unique TCR sequences made up an early release that covered 500 to 700 HLA-typed donors. The genetic ancestry cluster associated with self-reported Caucasian donors included around 76% of the approximately 430 genotyped donors. The aim of the study was to test whether cataloging public T cell receptors could identify signatures of past pathogen exposure. The study profiled the T cell repertoires of fewer than 850 subjects by immunosequencing and related them to cytomegalovirus serostatus. Besides the first cohort of more than 650 subjects, a separate validation cohort made up of roughly 120 different subjects was used. The study combined high-throughput TCR immunosequencing, statistical association of individual TCRs with disease status, and machine learning to predict cytomegalovirus infection status. A later analysis re-examined previously published TCR beta repertoires from around 670 donors and added high-resolution HLA genotyping to investigate patterns of TCR occurrence. Rather than drawing on any new phenotypic data, the later analysis identified candidate immune exposures from TCR beta sequences and the way those sequences occurred across donors. An earlier analysis of 500 to 650 of the donors applied high-throughput TCR beta sequencing to assess whether each TCR beta V gene segment acted as functional or pseudogenic. Donor age, sex, ethnicity and CMV serostatus were collected together with the repertoire data. A later genetic analysis used genome-wide SNP genotypes for about three fifths of the 666 donors, treating that subset as a discovery cohort. All discovery cohort repertoires had been generated on a single sequencing platform. Both class I and class II loci were covered by HLA typing, at four-digit resolution. The number of typed donors differed by locus: 629-630 for A, B, C, DRB1 and DQB1; some 500 for DQA1; 606 for DPA1; and around 450 for DPB1. Because of strong linkage in the cohort, 4 to 6 DR-DQ haplotypes were treated as single units for association and clustering. On average, 235,054 unique TCR beta nucleotide sequences were sequenced per donor among more than 350 genotyped donors of the cohort, with roughly 19% of those sequences being non-productive. The research as a whole found: According to a later analysis, most CMV-associated TCR beta chains appeared to be HLA-restricted, and the HLA associations seemed to be driven largely by CMV exposure. In a later analysis, TCR association rates were found to vary across HLA loci, with the most associated TCRs seen for DRB1 alleles and the fewest for HLA-C alleles. When HLA alleles, especially DR and DQ, strongly co-occurred, attributing TCR associations to individual alleles was difficult. The classifier was reported to diagnose cytomegalovirus status with high specificity and sensitivity in both the original and validation cohorts. It was suggested by the authors that the approach could potentially be generalized to other disease states and immunological phenotypes. In a later analysis, several top co-occurrence clusters were reported to appear linked to parvovirus B19, influenza, CMV and Epstein-Barr virus. Correlated functional status among segregating V segments might reflect linkage disequilibrium, but an unknown experimental factor could not be ruled out. The only immune exposure information available for the cohort was CMV serostatus. An earlier analysis of 450 to 750 of the donors showed that most TCR beta V segments appeared in productive rearrangements either about 87% or about 30% of the time, which broadly matched IMGT annotations. A few of the identified cytomegalovirus-associated TCR beta chains were confirmed in vitro to be specific for cytomegalovirus antigens. A later genetic analysis reported fewer N-insertions in productive TCRs among donors in an Asian-associated ancestry cluster than the roughly 620-donor mean. Because the 87-base-pair reads could not distinguish some IMGT-functional V segments, including TRBV6-2 and TRBV6-3, those segments were excluded. Sequencing depth was assumed to be roughly uniform across donors in the presence/absence analyses, though that assumption may not hold. Because HLA typing was unavailable for some donors at each locus, only the typed subset was used in association tests. The cohort was sequenced for TCR beta chains only, and without alpha or paired-chain data the features that could be detected were limited. In a later analysis, HLA-associated TCR beta chains were found to be more clonally expanded and to have lower generation probabilities than equally common non-associated chains. An association between a missense DCLRE1C variant and V-gene and J-gene trimming of TCR beta chains was found in a later genetic analysis and replicated in an independent cohort. A total of roughly 160 TCR beta chains were listed by the study as associated with cytomegalovirus. A further reported finding was that TCR beta sequences accurately predicted the HLA-A and HLA-B alleles for most subjects in the first cohort. Across donors, most TCR sequences were observed very rarely, whereas some public TCRs were present in many individuals. In a later analysis, around 15,000 TCR beta sequences were associated with specific HLA alleles at a false discovery rate of 0.05. Some 15 rarely observed V segments, including chromosome 9 orphons, were excluded from the earlier analysis of approximately 600 of the donors because counts were too low. A group of highly shared sequence variants was considered likely to be a technical artifact of the sequencing pipeline.

The cohort was made up of approximately 700 healthy bone marrow donors. All cohort members were sampled while nominally healthy, although unrecorded immune exposures were likely present. The donor was CMV seropositive and was included in the group of approximately 300 seropositive cohort members. Every donor gave a peripheral blood sample, and the peripheral blood mononuclear cells from that sample were used for TCR beta sequencing. Genomic DNA extraction from the blood cell samples was performed with the Qiagen DNeasy Blood Extraction Kit. Concerning this clone itself: The clone's antigen remains unknown. No base quality values were provided; no much bigger clone lies one nucleotide off.

The germline V gene (reference sequence) gives CDR1 as LNHDA and CDR2 as SQIVND. The CDR3 starts with the cysteine, ends with the phenylalanine, and has 16 residues. Only the CDR3 region is kept as DNA, spanning 48 bases read in frame from base 1. Compared with germline, V lacks 5 bases and J lacks 3 bases; bases without a gene match: 11. Library prep was done by the immunoSEQ multiplex PCR assay. For the multiplex PCR, a mixture combining 60 forward primers for TCR Vbeta segments and 13 reverse primers for TCR Jbeta segments was used. Amplification of the CDR3 region of rearranged TCR beta genes was performed with a multiplex PCR assay on genomic DNA. On the Illumina HiSeq System, the amplified TCR beta libraries were sequenced as 87-base-pair reads. As for the original processing: A later analysis counted tens of millions of unique TCR beta chains across the 700 or so repertoires, and roughly 11 million of these chains were shared by at least two donors. A nearest-neighbor algorithm error-corrected the raw reads and collapsed the reads into unique sequences, merging closely related sequences to remove PCR and sequencing errors. To assign V, D and J gene segments, CDR3 sequences were aligned to IMGT reference sequences. For a sequence to be retained, a match of at least six nucleotides was required to both a V gene segment and a J gene segment. A rearrangement counted as productive if the CDR3 had no stop codons and remained in frame with V and J, and every other rearrangement counted as non-productive. CDR3 was defined according to IMGT convention as the region running from the second conserved V-encoded cysteine to the conserved J-encoded phenylalanine. The earlier analysis of 587 of the donors excluded sequences that lacked an unambiguous match to a single V gene segment. In an earlier analysis of about 590 of the donors, a V segment was called functional when productive rearrangements were above 56.7%, and segregating when the standard deviation between donors exceeded 5%. A statistical classification framework was built to diagnose cytomegalovirus status from the catalog of TCR beta chain sequences. In a later analysis, V and J genes were assigned by comparing TCR nucleotide sequences against IMGT/GENE-DB human TR gene sequences. A later analysis assigned CDR3 sequences and most-parsimonious VDJ recombination scenarios with the TCRdist pipeline. In a later analysis, each TCR beta chain was defined by its CDR3 amino acid sequence together with its V-gene family, and reads without a unique V-gene family were excluded. As a way to deal with suspected cross-contamination and a sequencing artifact, a later analysis dropped over 550 nucleotide sequences that were highly shared and had low generation probability. In a later analysis, a clonal expansion index was calculated for each public chain from normalized within-repertoire ranks of inferred template counts. Generation probabilities in a later analysis came from a VDJ recombination model fitted to out-of-frame rearrangements, and those results were checked against IGoR. In a later analysis, hypergeometric tests were used to score TCR-TCR, TCR-HLA and TCR-CMV co-occurrence, with a repertoire-size bias correction applied to TCR pairs. In a later analysis, false discovery rates were estimated by permuting HLA or CMV assignments 20 times. In a later analysis, co-occurring TCRs were grouped using DBSCAN, with TCRdist sequence similarity added in when clustering inside HLA-allele-positive subsets. Repertoires with fewer than 30,000 or more than 120,000 public chains, plus five repertoires with anomalous nucleotide sharing, were excluded from co-occurrence clustering. TCRdb's version of the immuneACCESS table is confined to in-frame rearrangements and falls short of the full clone set. An unresolved V gene accounts for under half of the shortfall where checked; the remainder is of unknown origin. Clonal size and the V and J genes are those of that table, whereas D and trimming came from the DNA. This sample comprises about 130,000 clones, around 80% of them detected only once. Together, the top ten hold around 13% of the sample.

The sequencing sample was made of PBMCs. The sequence was collected from a woman in her sixties in good health and CMV-seropositive. This receptor chain uses TRBV19 and TRBJ2-3; 7 of the junction bases match TRBD1. The CDR3 has the sequence CASSAHLRGRTDTQYF. The bases are TGTGCCAGTAGTGCCCACCTGAGGGGGCGGACAGATACGCAGTATTTT.